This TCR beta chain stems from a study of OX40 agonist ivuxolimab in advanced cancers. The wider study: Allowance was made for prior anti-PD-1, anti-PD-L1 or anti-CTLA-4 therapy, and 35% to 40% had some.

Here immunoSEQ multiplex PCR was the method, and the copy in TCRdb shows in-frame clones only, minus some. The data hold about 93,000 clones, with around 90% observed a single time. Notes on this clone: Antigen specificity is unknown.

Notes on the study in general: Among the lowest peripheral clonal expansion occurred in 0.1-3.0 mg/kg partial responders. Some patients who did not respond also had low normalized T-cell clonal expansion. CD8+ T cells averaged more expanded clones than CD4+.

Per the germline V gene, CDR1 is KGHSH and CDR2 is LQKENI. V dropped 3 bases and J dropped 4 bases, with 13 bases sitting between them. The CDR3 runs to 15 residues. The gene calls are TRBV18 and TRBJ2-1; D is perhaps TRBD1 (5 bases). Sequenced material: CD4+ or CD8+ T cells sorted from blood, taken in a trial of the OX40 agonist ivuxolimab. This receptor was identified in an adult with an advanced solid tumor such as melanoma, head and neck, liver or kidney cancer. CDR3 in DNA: TGTGCCAGCTCACCTCTTGACAGCGCGTACAATGAGCAGTTCTTC. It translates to CASSPLDSAYNEQFF.